The 17 T cell receptor beta chains below all came from one sample that was sequenced in a study of cytomegalovirus exposure and HLA in healthy donors. The PCR used 60 Vbeta and 13 Jbeta primers. Sequenced by immunoSEQ multiplex PCR; TCRdb stores in-frame clones only, minus some. Counted here are some 150,000 clones, about 80% occurring once; the ten biggest clones make up about 3.8%. The sample comprised PBMCs. The receptor set was obtained from a man in his forties or fifties in good health and CMV-seropositive.

The gene calls are TRBV5-1 and TRBJ2-7; possibly TRBD2 for D (5 bases). CDR3 size: 12 residues. Germline CDR1 is SGHRS and CDR2 is YFSETQ. The ends were cut back, 3 bases at V and 5 bases at J, with 9 bases in the middle. CDR3 coding DNA: TGCGCCAGCAGCTCGGCGAGGGACGAGCAGTACTTC. The encoded protein is CASSSARDEQYF. Looking up the rest from reference TRBV5-1 and TRBJ2-7 gives the full variable domain: KAGVTQTPRYLIKTRGQQVTLSCSPISGHRSVSWYQQTPGQGLQFLFEYFSETQRNKGNFPGRFSGRQFSNSRSEMNVSTLELGDSALYLCASSSARDEQYFGPGTRLTVT.

The rearrangement links TRBV10-2 to TRBJ2-7, with 13 bases identical to TRBD2. Germline trimming cut 6 bases from V and 6 bases from J; bases unmatched to any gene: 5. Germline V gives CDR1 WSHSY, CDR2 SAAADI. The CDR3 runs 14 residues. The CDR3 protein is CASRGLAGVAEQYF. In nucleotides, the CDR3 is TGCGCCAGCAGAGGACTAGCGGGAGTTGCCGAGCAGTACTTC.

The J gene is TRBJ2-2, the V gene TRBV10-3; a weak D match, TRBD1 (5 bases). The CDR3 has 13 residues. CDR1 and CDR2 from the germline V gene are ENHRY and SYGVKD. With 6 bases removed from V and 5 bases from J, the gap between germline ends came to 10 bases. CDR3 amino acids: CAISPGHTGELFF. Written as DNA, the CDR3 is TGTGCCATCAGCCCTGGACATACCGGGGAGCTGTTTTTT.

This clone appeared a single time. The chain links TRBV6-6 to TRBJ1-2, with a possible D match to TRBD1 (5 bases). V was shortened by 7 bases and J by 4 bases, with 16 bases between the two germline ends. The length of the CDR3 is 14 residues. Germline V gene data show CDR1 as MNHNY and CDR2 as SVGAGI (reference sequence). The CDR3 loop is CASTMTDIGYGYTF. The CDR3 nucleotides are TGTGCCAGCACGATGACGGACATCGGCTATGGCTACACCTTC.

The gene calls are TRBV9 and TRBJ2-5, with 8 positions matching TRBD2. Germline values: CDR1 SGDLS, CDR2 YYNGEE. After removal of 3 bases from V and 4 bases from J, the junction contained 11 bases not matched to a gene. The CDR3 is made up of 16 amino acids. The CDR3 loop is CASSGGSGTRGETQYF. In DNA, the CDR3 is TGTGCCAGCAGCGGAGGGAGCGGGACTAGGGGAGAGACCCAGTACTTC.

The table lists this clone with a count of one. The chain employs TRBV18 and TRBJ1-1, with 8 bases identical to TRBD1. There are 14 residues in the CDR3. The V gene end was trimmed by 5 bases and the J gene end by 1 base; junction bases not matched to a gene: 3. CDR1 is KGHSH and CDR2 is LQKENI in the germline V gene. The CDR3 region is CASSATGGNTEAFF. The CDR3 region has the DNA TGTGCCAGCTCAGCTACAGGGGGGAACACTGAAGCTTTCTTT.

This clone was seen only a few times. The V call is TRBV27, the J call TRBJ2-5, with 9 bases lining up with TRBD2. The J call is in doubt because the DNA end fits TRBJ2-7 better. Germline assignment: CDR1 MNHEY and CDR2 SMNVEV (reference sequence). This CDR3 spans 16 amino acids. This chain's CDR3 is CASSLGEVAGAHEQYF. In DNA form, the CDR3 reads TGTGCCAGCAGTTTAGGCGAGGTAGCGGGAGCCCACGAGCAGTACTTC.

This clone showed up just a few times. The chain employs TRBV30 and TRBJ2-7, with D possibly being TRBD2 (6 bases). The germline gives CDR1 GTSNPN, CDR2 SVGIG (reference sequence). Deletions cut 3 bases from V and 0 bases from J, with 15 bases between. The CDR3 is 15 residues long. The CDR3 reads CAWSGGTYSSYEQYF. The DNA for the CDR3 is TGTGCCTGGAGCGGAGGGACTTATAGCTCCTACGAGCAGTACTTC.

The chain combines TRBV6-6 with TRBJ1-1, with D maybe TRBD1 (5 bases). Between the trimmed V and J ends, which lost 10 bases and 5 bases, there was a span of 14 bases. CDR1 and CDR2 from the germline V gene are MNHNY and SVGAGI (reference sequence). This CDR3 comprises 12 residues. CDR3 sequence reads: CATLLTVTEAFF. The DNA for the CDR3 is TGTGCCACCTTACTGACAGTTACTGAAGCTTTCTTT.

The chain couples TRBV5-4 to TRBJ2-1; D call uncertain. Per the germline V gene, CDR1 is SGHNT and CDR2 is YYREEE (reference sequence). The CDR3 has 15 residues. Trimming pared 0 bases from V and 5 bases from J, leaving 12 bases between. The CDR3 DNA reads TGTGCCAGCAGCTTGGGTTCACTGCTAGACAATGAGCAGTTCTTC. This codes for CASSLGSLLDNEQFF. Based on the CDR3 plus reference TRBV5-4 and TRBJ2-1, the full variable domain is ETGVTQSPTHLIKTRGQQVTLRCSSQSGHNTVSWYQQALGQGPQFIFQYYREEENGRGNFPPRFSGLQFPNYSSELNVNALELDDSALYLCASSLGSLLDNEQFFGPGTRLTVL.

This clone has a handful of counts. Compared with germline, one end of the junction differs, possibly owing to a read error. The chain combines TRBV5-6 with TRBJ2-5; D remains unclear. The CDR3 runs 14 residues. Germline loops: CDR1 SGHDT, CDR2 YYEEEE. CDR3 bases: TGTGCCAGCAGCCCGATCGGCTTAAAAGAGGCCCAGTACTTC. Translating gives CASSPIGLKEAQYF. The entire variable domain, with the rest obtained from reference TRBV5-6 and TRBJ2-5, is as follows: DAGVTQSPTHLIKTRGQQVTLRCSPKSGHDTVSWYQQALGQGPQFIFQYYEEEERQRGNFPDRFSGHQFPNYSSELNVNALLLGDSALYLCASSPIGLKEAQYFGPGTRLLVL.

The rearrangement joins TRBV10-3 to TRBJ2-2, with D tentatively TRBD1 (6 bases). CDR1 and CDR2 from the germline V gene are ENHRY and SYGVKD. With 11 bases removed from V and 7 bases from J, the gap between germline ends came to 23 bases. CDR3 length: 15 residues. The CDR3 region has the DNA TGTGCCGCCCAACGACAGGTCGAAAGGAGCGGGGAGCTGTTTTTT. This codes for CAAQRQVERSGELFF.

This clone was found once. This chain uses TRBV7-3 with TRBJ2-7, with a weak D call TRBD2 (5 bases). The CDR3 runs to 15 residues. Trimming left V 1 base short and J 2 bases short, with 12 bases between. The germline CDR1 and CDR2 sequences are SGHTA and FQGTGA. The CDR3 here is CASSLRAGPTYEQYF. The CDR3 DNA reads as TGTGCCAGCAGCTTAAGGGCGGGCCCAACCTACGAGCAGTACTTC.

The rearrangement links TRBV7-3 to TRBJ1-1, with a tentative D call TRBD1 (6 bases). Germline assignment: CDR1 SGHTA and CDR2 FQGTGA. This CDR3 is 13 amino acids long. V was pared by 4 bases and J by 3 bases, with 9 bases between. CDR3 loop: CASSYRQDTEAFF. In DNA form, the CDR3 reads TGTGCCAGCAGCTACAGACAGGACACTGAAGCTTTCTTT.

This sequence joins TRBV9 and TRBJ2-7; 12 bases agree with TRBD2. The CDR3 runs to 19 residues. V lost 0 bases and J lost 3; bases outside the gene matches: 13. Germline loops: CDR1 SGDLS, CDR2 YYNGEE. DNA of the CDR3: TGTGCCAGCAGCGTAGCTACGGGGCACACTAGCGGGAGGAACTACGAGCAGTACTTC. Its translation: CASSVATGHTSGRNYEQYF.

This clone was seen only a few times. This rearrangement joins TRBV6-1 to TRBJ1-5, with TRBD1 as a possible D gene (6 bases). From germline, CDR1 is MNHNS and CDR2 SASEGT. Trimming took off 6 bases at V and 4 bases at J, with 13 bases between the two ends. CDR3 length: 14 residues. The CDR3, as DNA: TGTGCCAGCAGCTACGGACAGAAGAATCAGCCCCAGCATTTT. Amino acid sequence: CASSYGQKNQPQHF.

The rearrangement joins TRBV5-5 to TRBJ1-6; D unclear. V was shortened by 4 bases and J by 6 bases, with 20 bases between the two germline ends. Germline V gene sequence: CDR1 SGHKS, CDR2 YYEKEE (reference sequence). The CDR3 has 17 residues. CDR3 sequence (DNA): TGTGCCAGCAGCCGAGATATACATGGAGGCACTAATTCACCCCTCCACTTT. Its translation is CASSRDIHGGTNSPLHF. Drawing the rest from reference TRBV5-5 and TRBJ1-6, the complete variable domain is DAGVTQSPTHLIKTRGQQVTLRCSPISGHKSVSWYQQVLGQGPQFIFQYYEKEERGRGNFPDRFSARQFPNYSSELNVNALLLGDSALYLCASSRDIHGGTNSPLHFGNGTRLTVT.